The TCR beta chain under discussion was sequenced for a study of cytomegalovirus exposure and HLA in healthy donors. Study results and caveats: There were around 160 TCR beta chains listed as cytomegalovirus-associated. Most TCR sequences were seen very rarely across donors, but some public TCRs occurred in many.

Note on this clone: Antigen specificity is unknown.

This CDR3 region has 16 residues. V lost 5 bases, J lost 3 bases, and 17 bases lay in between. Germline CDR1 and CDR2: MNHEY and SMNVEV (reference sequence). Sequenced by immunoSEQ multiplex PCR; TCRdb stores in-frame clones only, minus some. The data hold tens of thousands of clones, with around 95% observed a single time. The chain combines TRBV27 with TRBJ1-5; maybe TRBD1 (6 bases). The sequencing input was PBMCs. The receptor was derived from a man aged 18 to 30 in good health and CMV-seronegative. DNA of the CDR3: TGTGCCAGCAGTGCCACCTCAGGACAGCCCAATCAGCCCCAGCATTTT. Translating gives CASSATSGQPNQPQHF.